This T cell receptor (beta chain) was found in a study of T-cell memory formation after mild COVID-19. Study-wide findings and caveats: Largely, contracting CD4+ clones fell within CM and EM, and contracting CD8+ clones within EMRA. Clones that shrank (day 15 to 85) were balanced CD4/CD8, whereas later expanders leaned CD4+.

This clonotype was observed at least ten times. The antigen remains unidentified. From 5'RACE with constant-segment primers came TCR alpha and TCR beta cDNA libraries that carried sample barcodes and UMIs. Via MiXCR, TCRdb re-called the 5' RACE reads, giving one row per CDR3 protein. The sample yields around 30,000 distinct CDR3 sequences, roughly 12% seen once. This CDR3 region has 15 residues. From germline, CDR1 is KGHSH and CDR2 LQKENI. Trimming took 3 bases from V and 1 from J, leaving 12 bases between them. The specimen was PBMCs or a T cell subset sorted from them (not recorded which). The chain has TRBV18 and TRBJ1-1; D ambiguous. The receptor's source is an adult woman who had mild COVID-19 (a few samples of this study predate the infection). Cell type and time point are not known. CDR3 residues: CASSPRGRENTEAFF. CDR3 nucleotide sequence: TGTGCCAGCTCACCCCGAGGACGGGAGAACACTGAAGCTTTCTTT.